This T cell receptor beta chain appears in the sequencing data of a study of blood T cell repertoires in COVID-19. Study information: Collection of acute and convalescent COVID-19 samples took place in the United States, Italy and Spain. PBMCs, B-cell-depleted T cells, or T cells were the source of the cDNA or gDNA that made up the material.

Original methodology: The assay estimated nucleated cells by amplifying reference gene primers. Data came from immunoSEQ multiplex PCR; TCRdb stores just in-frame clones and leaves some out. From that table come the V and J calls and clone size; the DNA was used to work out D and trimming. The table lists under 250,000 clones, about 90% of them singletons. Germline V gene data show CDR1 as MNHEY and CDR2 as SVGEGT. The V gene end was trimmed by 6 bases and the J gene end by 6 bases; junction bases not matched to a gene: 8. The CDR3 totals 16 residues. Input material: peripheral blood. J is TRBJ2-1 and V is TRBV6-2 or TRBV6-3; 13 bases line up with TRBD2. The clonotype comes from a man aged 18 to 29 with active or convalescent COVID-19. The CDR3 here is CASSHSTSGRPNEQFF. The CDR3 DNA sequence: TGTGCCAGCAGCCATTCGACTAGCGGGAGGCCCAATGAGCAGTTCTTC.